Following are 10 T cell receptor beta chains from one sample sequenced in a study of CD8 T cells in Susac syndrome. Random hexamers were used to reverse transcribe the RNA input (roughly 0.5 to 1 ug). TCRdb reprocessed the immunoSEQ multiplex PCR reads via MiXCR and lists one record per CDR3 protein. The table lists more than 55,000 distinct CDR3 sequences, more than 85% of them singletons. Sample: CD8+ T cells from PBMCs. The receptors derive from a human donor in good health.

The CDR3 DNA is TGCAGGGCCACAGACAGTATAAACACTGAAGCTTTCTTT. Protein sequence: CRATDSINTEAFF. The genes are TRBV20-1 and TRBJ1-1; a possible D gene is TRBD1 (5 bases). The CDR3 runs 13 residues. Germline CDR1 DFQATT, CDR2 SNEGSKA (reference sequence).

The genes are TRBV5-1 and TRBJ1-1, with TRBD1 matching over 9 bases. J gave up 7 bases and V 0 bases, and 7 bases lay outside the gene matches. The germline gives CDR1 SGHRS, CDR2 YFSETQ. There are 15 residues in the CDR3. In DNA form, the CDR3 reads TGCGCCAGCAGCTTGGGGGACAGGGAGGTCGATGAAGCTTTCTTT. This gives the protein CASSLGDREVDEAFF.

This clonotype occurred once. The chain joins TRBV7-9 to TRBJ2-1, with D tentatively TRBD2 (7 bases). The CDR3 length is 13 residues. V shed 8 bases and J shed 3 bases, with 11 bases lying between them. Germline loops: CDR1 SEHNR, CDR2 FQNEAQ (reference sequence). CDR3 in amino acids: CASGGAIYNEQFF. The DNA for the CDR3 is TGTGCCAGCGGGGGGGCCATCTACAATGAGCAGTTCTTC.

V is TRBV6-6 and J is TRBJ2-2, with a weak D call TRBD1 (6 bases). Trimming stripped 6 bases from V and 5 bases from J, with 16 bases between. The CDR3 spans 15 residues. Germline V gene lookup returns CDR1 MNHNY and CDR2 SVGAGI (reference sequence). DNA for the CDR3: TGTGCCAGCAGCCCTATGTGGACAGAAACCGGGGAGCTGTTTTTT. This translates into CASSPMWTETGELFF.

The CDR3, as DNA: TGTGCCAGCAGCCCGTGGACTAGCTCCTTGGGCGAGCAGTACGTC. Its translation is CASSPWTSSLGEQYV. The chain is built from TRBV5-6 and TRBJ2-7; the match to TRBD2 covers 8 bases. CDR1 and CDR2 from the germline V gene are SGHDT and YYEEEE. This CDR3 comprises 15 residues. The V and J ends lost 4 bases and 6 bases, in that order; junction bases with no gene match: 12.

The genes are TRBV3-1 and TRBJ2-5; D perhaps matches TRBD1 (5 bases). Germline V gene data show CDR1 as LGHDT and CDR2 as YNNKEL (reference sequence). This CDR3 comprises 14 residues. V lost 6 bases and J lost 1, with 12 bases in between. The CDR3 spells CASRATGPQETQYF. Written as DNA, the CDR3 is TGTGCCAGCAGGGCAACAGGCCCCCAAGAGACCCAGTACTTC.

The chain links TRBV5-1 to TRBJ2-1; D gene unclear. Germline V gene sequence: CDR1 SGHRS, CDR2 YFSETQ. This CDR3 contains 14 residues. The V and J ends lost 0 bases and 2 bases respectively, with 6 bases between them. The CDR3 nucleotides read TGCGCCAGCAGCTTGGCCCCGGCCTACAATGAGCAGTTCTTC. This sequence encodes CASSLAPAYNEQFF.

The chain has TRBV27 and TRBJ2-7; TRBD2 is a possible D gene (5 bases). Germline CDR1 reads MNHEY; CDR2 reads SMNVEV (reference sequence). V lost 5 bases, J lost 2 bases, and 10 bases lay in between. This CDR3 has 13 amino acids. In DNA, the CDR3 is TGTGCCAGCAGTCCCGGGAAAACCTACGAGCAGTACGTC. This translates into CASSPGKTYEQYV.

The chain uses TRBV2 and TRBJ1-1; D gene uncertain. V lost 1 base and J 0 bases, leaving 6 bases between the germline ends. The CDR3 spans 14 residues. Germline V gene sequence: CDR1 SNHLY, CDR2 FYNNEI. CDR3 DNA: TGTGCCAGCAGTGAAGGTCTCATGAACACTGAAGCTTTCTTT. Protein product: CASSEGLMNTEAFF.

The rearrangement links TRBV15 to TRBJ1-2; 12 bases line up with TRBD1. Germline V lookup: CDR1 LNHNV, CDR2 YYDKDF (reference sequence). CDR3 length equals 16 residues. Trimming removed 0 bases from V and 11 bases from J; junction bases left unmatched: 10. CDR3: CATSRDEGGTGGSYTF. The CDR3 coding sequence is TGTGCCACCAGCAGAGATGAAGGGGGGACAGGGGGCTCTTACACCTTC. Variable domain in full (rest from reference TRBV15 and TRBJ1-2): DAMVIQNPRYQVTQFGKPVTLSCSQTLNHNVMYWYQQKSSQAPKLLFHYYDKDFNNEADTPDNFQSRRPNTSFCFLDIRSPGLGDTAMYLCATSRDEGGTGGSYTFGSGTRLTVV.